A single sample gave rise to the 20 T cell receptor beta chains below, sequenced in a study of cytomegalovirus exposure and HLA in healthy donors. PCR primers comprised 60 Vbeta and 13 Jbeta primers. Only in-frame clones appear in the TCRdb table, and some are missing; sequencing was by immunoSEQ multiplex PCR. The sample holds 190,000 or so clones; about 80% are singletons and the top ten take around 0.69%. Sequencing was carried out using PBMCs. The receptors originated from a boy between 10 and 17 years old in good health and CMV-seronegative.

The chain couples TRBV19 to TRBJ1-1, with 8 bases that match TRBD1. In germline, CDR1 is LNHDA, CDR2 SQIVND (reference sequence). This CDR3 region has 14 residues. V was pared by 2 bases and J by 5 bases, with 4 bases of the junction left unmatched. The CDR3 here is CASSIQGARTEAFF. In DNA form, the CDR3 reads TGTGCCAGTAGTATACAGGGGGCGCGAACTGAAGCTTTCTTT.

The genes are TRBV9 and TRBJ1-2, with unresolved D. Germline V gene sequence: CDR1 SGDLS, CDR2 YYNGEE. The ends were cut back, 7 bases at V and 1 base at J, with 8 bases in the middle. The CDR3 consists of 12 residues. The CDR3 protein is CASSGGNYGYTF. In DNA, the CDR3 is TGTGCCAGCTCCGGTGGTAACTATGGCTACACCTTC. The entire variable domain, with the rest obtained from reference TRBV9 and TRBJ1-2, is as follows: DSGVTQTPKHLITATGQRVTLRCSPRSGDLSVYWYQQSLDQGLQFLIQYYNGEERAKGNILERFSAQQFPDLHSELNLSSLELGDSALYFCASSGGNYGYTFGSGTRLTVV.

Only a few counts were recorded for this clone. This chain uses TRBV19 with TRBJ1-2; D remains ambiguous. Trimming stripped 1 base from V and 5 bases from J, with 20 bases between. The CDR3 consists of 17 residues. Germline V gene data show CDR1 as LNHDA and CDR2 as SQIVND (reference sequence). CDR3 sequence (DNA): TGTGCCAGTAGTATAGGAATTACCCCCAGACTCGAGTATGGCTACACCTTC. It yields the protein CASSIGITPRLEYGYTF.

CDR3 sequence: CASSINPSLADSYEQYF. CDR3 nucleotide sequence: TGTGCCAGTAGTATAAACCCCTCACTAGCGGACTCCTACGAGCAGTACTTC. This rearrangement joins TRBV19 to TRBJ2-5; the match to TRBD2 covers 8 bases. The J call may be incorrect, as the DNA end agrees better with TRBJ2-7. Looked up from germline, CDR1 is LNHDA and CDR2 is SQIVND (reference sequence). There are 17 residues in the CDR3.

This clone has a handful of counts. The chain couples TRBV5-4 to TRBJ1-2; D remains unclear. V was trimmed by 0 bases and J by 9 bases, leaving 9 bases between them. The germline gives CDR1 SGHNT, CDR2 YYREEE (reference sequence). The CDR3 has 12 amino acids. The CDR3 coding sequence is TGTGCCAGCAGCTTGGTAAATAGCCGCTACACCTTC. Amino acid sequence: CASSLVNSRYTF.

The chain is built from TRBV9 and TRBJ1-3; 7 bases agree with TRBD1. The junction had 1 base not matched to a gene; V was cut back by 5 bases and J by 2 bases. The CDR3 loop spans 13 amino acids. Germline assignment: CDR1 SGDLS and CDR2 YYNGEE. The CDR3 sequence: CASRGTAGNTIYF. The CDR3 region has the DNA TGTGCCAGCAGAGGGACAGCTGGAAACACCATATATTTT.

The rearrangement uses TRBV5-1 and TRBJ1-2, with 7 bases matching TRBD1. Trimming removed 0 bases from V and 8 bases from J; junction bases left unmatched: 4. The CDR3 spans 13 residues. Germline assignment: CDR1 SGHRS and CDR2 YFSETQ. The CDR3 coding sequence is TGCGCCAGCAGCTTGGAGGGGGCAATAGGCTACACCTTC. It translates to CASSLEGAIGYTF.

The rearrangement uses TRBV11-2 and TRBJ2-1; D may be TRBD2 (5 bases). The V and J ends lost 1 base and 0 bases respectively, with 10 bases between them. Germline V gives CDR1 SGHAT, CDR2 FQNNGV. CDR3 length: 16 residues. CDR3 sequence: CASSLGTLPSYNEQFF. Here the CDR3 DNA reads TGTGCCAGCAGCTTAGGGACTCTCCCCTCCTACAATGAGCAGTTCTTC.

This sequence joins TRBV11-2 and TRBJ2-7; D ambiguous. This CDR3 comprises 14 residues. Germline lookup yields CDR1 SGHAT and CDR2 FQNNGV. The V end lost 2 bases, the J end lost 5 bases, and 13 bases lay between the germline ends. The CDR3 DNA reads as TGTGCCAGCAGCTTATCTTCGCGTACCCACGAGCAGTACTTC. Amino acid sequence: CASSLSSRTHEQYF.

The chain employs TRBV5-1 and TRBJ1-1, with D maybe TRBD1 (5 bases). Between the trimmed V and J ends, which lost 3 bases and 6 bases, there was a span of 18 bases. The CDR3 sequence is 15 residues long. Per the germline V gene, CDR1 is SGHRS and CDR2 is YFSETQ. The CDR3 DNA is TGCGCCAGCAGCTCCGTGCCAGCCCAGGGCGCTGAAGCTTTCTTT. Its protein is CASSSVPAQGAEAFF.

This chain connects TRBV5-4 to TRBJ1-1; D remains unclear. Per the germline V gene, CDR1 is SGHNT and CDR2 is YYREEE (reference sequence). V was clipped by 0 bases and J by 7 bases, with 10 bases between them. The CDR3 is 13 amino acids. The CDR3 region is CASSLDGQFEAFF. The CDR3 DNA follows: TGTGCCAGCAGCTTGGATGGCCAGTTTGAAGCTTTCTTT.

V usage is TRBV4-1 and J usage is TRBJ2-3; the D gene is possibly TRBD2 (6 bases). The germline CDR1 and CDR2 sequences are MGHRA and YSYEKL. This CDR3 has 16 amino acids. V lost 4 bases and J lost 2, with 16 bases in between. The CDR3 here is CASSLRAGSNTDTQYF. The DNA of the CDR3 is TGCGCCAGCAGCCTCCGAGCGGGTTCGAACACAGATACGCAGTATTTT.

The CDR3 here is CASSLLGGWTNTEAFF. CDR3 coding DNA: TGCGCCAGCAGCTTGTTGGGAGGATGGACGAACACTGAAGCTTTCTTT. The V call is TRBV5-1, the J call TRBJ1-1, with D hard to call. Germline lookup yields CDR1 SGHRS and CDR2 YFSETQ. Trimming removed 1 base at V and 1 base at J, with 14 bases between. This CDR3 contains 16 residues.

The J gene is TRBJ1-4, the V gene TRBV7-9, with 7 nucleotides matching TRBD1. V lost 3 bases, J lost 6 bases, and 4 bases stayed unmatched. This CDR3 comprises 14 residues. The germline V gene has CDR1 SEHNR and CDR2 FQNEAQ (reference sequence). CDR3 sequence (DNA): TGTGCCAGCAGCTTGACAGGGACTGATGAAAAACTGTTTTTT. It yields the protein CASSLTGTDEKLFF.

The chain combines TRBV7-9 with TRBJ2-3; 8 bases match TRBD1. This CDR3 region has 16 residues. The germline CDR1 and CDR2 sequences are SEHNR and FQNEAQ (reference sequence). V dropped 5 bases and J dropped 2; count of bases not matched to a gene: 9. The CDR3 nucleotides are TGTGCCAGCAGCCCAAGGACAGGGACCATCACAGATACGCAGTATTTT. It codes for CASSPRTGTITDTQYF.

V usage is TRBV12-5 and J usage is TRBJ1-5; a possible D gene is TRBD1 (6 bases). V lost 2 bases, J lost 7 bases, and 18 bases lay in between. The CDR3 extends over 16 amino acids. Germline CDR1 reads LGHNT; CDR2 reads FRNRAP. In DNA form, the CDR3 reads TGTGCTAGTGGTTTGAACCCCGAGGGGGGGGGCCAGCCCCAGCATTTT. This codes for CASGLNPEGGGQPQHF.

The CDR3 reads CSVDSERGDTQYF. The CDR3 DNA sequence: TGCAGCGTTGACAGTGAGAGAGGGGATACGCAGTATTTT. This chain links TRBV29-1 with TRBJ2-3; a possible D gene is TRBD2 (5 bases). This CDR3 has 13 residues. The germline V gene has CDR1 SQVTM and CDR2 ANQGSEA. Trimming removed 3 bases at V and 6 bases at J, with 13 bases between.

The chain joins TRBV10-3 to TRBJ1-5, with 10 bases aligning to TRBD1. The trim removed 5 bases at V and 7 bases at J, leaving 5 bases unmatched. The CDR3 contains 14 residues. In germline, CDR1 is ENHRY, CDR2 SYGVKD. This CDR3 reads CAISPTGGGQPQHF. DNA of the CDR3: TGTGCCATCAGTCCGACAGGGGGCGGGCAGCCCCAGCATTTT.

The rearrangement joins TRBV11-3 to TRBJ2-2, with a tentative D call TRBD1 (5 bases). The CDR3 is 17 amino acids. V was shortened by 3 bases and J by 4 bases, with 18 bases between the two germline ends. The germline V gene has CDR1 SGHNT and CDR2 YENEEA. For the CDR3, the DNA is TGTGCCAGCAGCTTTTTTACAGGCAGACAAATCACCGGGGAGCTGTTTTTT. Protein: CASSFFTGRQITGELFF. Full variable domain (remainder filled in from reference TRBV11-3 and TRBJ2-2): EAGVVQSPRYKIIEKKQPVAFWCNPISGHNTLYWYLQNLGQGPELLIRYENEEAVDDSQLPKDRFSAERLKGVDSTLKIQPAELGDSAVYLCASSFFTGRQITGELFFGEGSRLTVL.

The gene calls are TRBV7-9 and TRBJ2-1, with D possibly matching TRBD2 (5 bases). CDR3 length equals 15 residues. Germline V CDR1 and CDR2: SEHNR, FQNEAQ (reference sequence). V was shortened by 0 bases and J by 2 bases, with 8 bases between the two germline ends. The CDR3: CASSLAGAAYNEQFF. DNA of the CDR3: TGTGCCAGCAGCTTAGCGGGAGCGGCCTACAATGAGCAGTTCTTC.